This TCR beta chain was identified in a study of CXCR3-negative and CXCR3-positive naive CD8 T cells. The overall study: For each library, about 1.5 +/- 0.3 million TRB reads were obtained, about 135 million in total.

UMI-tagged TRB cDNA libraries were built via 5' RACE. TCRdb reprocessed the 5' RACE reads and stores each CDR3 protein as one record, lacking DNA. The sample has 100,000 or so distinct CDR3 sequences, and its top ten clones hold about 0.35%. Per germline, CDR1 SGHDN and CDR2 FVKESK. The CDR3 sequence is 16 residues long. Overall study findings and caveats: Cryopreserved PBMCs had partly decreased CXCR3 expression; fresh PBMCs were used in most assays. CXCR3-positive naive cells carried more hydrophobic TRB CDR3s than CXCR3-negative ones. Memory cells diverged, while naive CXCR3-positive and CXCR3-negative cells had similar TRBV-TRBJ usage.

CD8+ T cell subsets were each sorted in triplicate, about 300,000 cells apiece. As regards this clonotype: Its antigen remains unidentified.

The sample taken for sequencing was naive CXCR3+ CD8+ T cells from blood. The subset denotes: CD45RO-CCR7+CD27+CD95- naive CD8+ T cells expressing CXCR3 (TNR3+). This receptor was obtained from a human donor in good health. Some clones in this sample may be carry-over from other donors' samples. This rearrangement joins TRBV14 to TRBJ2-1; TCRdb's D gene call, TRBD1, goes unchecked for lack of DNA. The CDR3 is CASSTPRQGVGHEQFF.